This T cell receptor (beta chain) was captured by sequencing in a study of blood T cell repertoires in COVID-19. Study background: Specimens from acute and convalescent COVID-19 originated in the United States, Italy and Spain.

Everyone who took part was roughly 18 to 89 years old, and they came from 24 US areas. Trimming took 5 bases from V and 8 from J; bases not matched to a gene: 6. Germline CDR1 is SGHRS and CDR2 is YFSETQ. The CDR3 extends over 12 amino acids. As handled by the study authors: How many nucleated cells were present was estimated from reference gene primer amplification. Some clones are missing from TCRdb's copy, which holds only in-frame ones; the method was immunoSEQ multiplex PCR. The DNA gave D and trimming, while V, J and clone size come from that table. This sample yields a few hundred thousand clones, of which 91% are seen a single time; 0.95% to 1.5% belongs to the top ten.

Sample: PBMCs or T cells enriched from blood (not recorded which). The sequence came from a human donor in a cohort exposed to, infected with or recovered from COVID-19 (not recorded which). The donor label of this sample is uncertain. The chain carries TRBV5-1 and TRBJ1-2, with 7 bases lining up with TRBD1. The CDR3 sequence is CASSDRAGGYTF. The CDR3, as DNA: TGCGCCAGCAGTGACAGGGCGGGCGGCTACACCTTC.